This TCR beta chain comes out of a study of T cell clusters in autoimmune cytopenias. Overall study context: The median distinct TRB clonotype count was a few thousand per sample, from a median roughly 51,000 reads. Study outcomes and limitations: No cluster-lack signature appeared between secondary cytopenia and chronic lymphocytic leukemia patients, apparently due to lymphoma masking. Exclusive TRB clusters were 2.5 to 3.5-fold more numerous in healthy donors than in active autoimmune hepatitis. TRB repertoire shifts in secondary cytopenia and chronic lymphocytic leukemia mostly reflected lymphoma, not autoimmunity.

TRB was amplified from 250 ng of peripheral blood genomic DNA per sample. Multiplex touch-down PCR amplified TRB using TRB-A and TRB-B pools in one tube. TCRdb reworked the multiplex PCR reads into one entry per CDR3 protein, no DNA. In total, the table holds approximately 2,800 distinct CDR3 sequences. On this clonotype: Its specificity is not known.

From germline, CDR1 is MDHEN and CDR2 SYDVKM. There are 15 residues in the CDR3. Material for sequencing was peripheral blood. The source of this sequence is a human donor with an autoimmune cytopenia or autoimmune hepatitis (not recorded which). The rearrangement joins TRBV28 to TRBJ1-2; TCRdb calls TRBD1, which cannot be checked without DNA. CDR3 sequence reads: CASSSPGRAYYGYTF.